This T cell receptor beta chain is from a study of monozygotic twins with inflammatory bowel disease. Study outcomes and limitations: No difference was seen in repertoire similarity between concordant and discordant twins, possibly from limited power.

Regarding this clonotype: The antigen remains unidentified.

Blood was drawn once per donor, and each sample measured roughly 2.5 ml. From whole blood, total RNA was isolated without any sorting of T cells. Germline assignment: CDR1 SGHRS and CDR2 YFSETQ. This CDR3 spans 16 amino acids. The TCR libraries each used total RNA (roughly 4,000 ng per library). For each CDR3 protein, TCRdb gives one entry from its re-call of the 5' RACE reads, without DNA. This table lists about 380,000 distinct CDR3 sequences. Sample: blood. The receptor's source is a human donor with ulcerative colitis or Crohn's disease, or a healthy co-twin of an affected twin (not recorded which). The gene calls are TRBV5-1 and TRBJ2-2; the TRBD1 assignment by TCRdb is unverifiable without DNA. This CDR3 is CASSPPGDRNTGELFF.